Sequencing of this TCR beta chain was carried out in a study of blood T cells in healthy people across ages. Donor samples were obtained from healthy Caucasian individuals from Russia, aged roughly 6 to 90. A second roughly 6 to 11 cycle PCR used barcoded and J-beta primers. The authors tagged each cDNA molecule using a template-switch adaptor with 12 random nucleotides. Via MiXCR, TCRdb re-called the 5' RACE reads, giving one row per CDR3 protein. The sample holds 650,000 to 1,000,000 distinct CDR3 sequences, 35% to 40% seen once. This CDR3 has 15 amino acids. The germline CDR1 and CDR2 sequences are SEHNR and FQNEAQ (reference sequence). The ends were cut back, 5 bases at V and 0 bases at J, with 13 bases in the middle. About this clonotype itself: Its antigen is not identified.

General study points: There was a strong correlation between TCR beta diversity and naive T cell percentage.

The sequenced material came from blood. This sequence originates from a young man in good health. This sequence joins TRBV7-9 and TRBJ1-1; tentative D call: TRBD1 (6 bases). Written as DNA, the CDR3 is TGTGCCAGCAGCCCGGACAGAATCATGAACACTGAAGCTTTCTTT. Translation: CASSPDRIMNTEAFF.